This T cell receptor beta chain was captured in a study of cytomegalovirus exposure and HLA in healthy donors. Researchers ran the PCR with 60 Vbeta and 13 Jbeta primers. Produced via immunoSEQ multiplex PCR; TCRdb's table is partial and in-frame only. This sample lists 45,000 to 55,000 clones; its ten largest clones have more than 5.5%. Points on this clone: Its antigen remains unidentified.

General study results and limits: TCR beta V- and J-gene trimming, according to a later analysis, was linked to a missense DCLRE1C variant.

The CDR3 is made up of 14 amino acids. Germline trimming cut 3 bases from V and 4 bases from J; bases unmatched to any gene: 0. Germline CDR1 is SGHTA and CDR2 is FQGTGA. The sample consisted of PBMCs. The clonotype originates from a male donor in good health and CMV-seropositive. V usage is TRBV7-3 and J usage is TRBJ2-3; 11 bases agree with TRBD1. The CDR3 nucleotides read TGTGCCAGCAGCTTGGGACAGGGGGCAGATACGCAGTATTTT. Translating gives CASSLGQGADTQYF.